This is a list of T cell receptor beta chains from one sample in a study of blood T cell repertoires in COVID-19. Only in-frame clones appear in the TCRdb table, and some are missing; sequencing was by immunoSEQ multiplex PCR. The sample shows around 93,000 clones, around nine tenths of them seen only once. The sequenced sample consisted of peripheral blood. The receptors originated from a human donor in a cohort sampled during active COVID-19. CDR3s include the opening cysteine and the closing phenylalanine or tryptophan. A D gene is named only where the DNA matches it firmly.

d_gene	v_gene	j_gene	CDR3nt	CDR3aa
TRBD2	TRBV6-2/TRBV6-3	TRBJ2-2	TGTGCCAGCAGTTACAGGACTAGCGGGGGGGCTAGCACCGGGGAGCTGTTTTTT	CASSYRTSGGASTGELFF
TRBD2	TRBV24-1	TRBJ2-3	TGTGCCACCAGTGACCGGACTAGCGGAGGGGTTTCAGATACGCAGTATTTT	CATSDRTSGGVSDTQYF
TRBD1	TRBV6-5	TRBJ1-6	TGTGCCAGCGGAACCTCCGGGACAGCTGATTCACCCCTCCACTTT	CASGTSGTADSPLHF
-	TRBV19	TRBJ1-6	TGTGCCAGTAGTGTACCTGGCTCAGTCCACTATAATTCACCCCTCCACTTT	CASSVPGSVHYNSPLHF
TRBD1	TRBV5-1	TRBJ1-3	TGCGCCAGCAGCTCGACAGGGAACTCTGGAAACACCATATATTTT	CASSSTGNSGNTIYF
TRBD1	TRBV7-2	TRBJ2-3	TGTGCCAGCAGCTTAGAGGCCCGGGACAGGTACACAGATACGCAGTATTTT	CASSLEARDRYTDTQYF
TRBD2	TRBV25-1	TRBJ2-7	TGTGCCAGCAGTGGAAGCGGGAGGGCCAACGAGCAGTACTTC	CASSGSGRANEQYF
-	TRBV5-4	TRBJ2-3	TGTGCCAGCAGCTCCCGGGGGGCTACAGATACGCAGTATTTT	CASSSRGATDTQYF
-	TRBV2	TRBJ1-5	TGTGCCAGCAGGTCCGGGTCCGAAGGCATCTATAGCAATCAGCCCCAGCATTTT	CASRSGSEGIYSNQPQHF
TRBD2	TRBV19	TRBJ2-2	TGTGCCAGTAGTCCCGGACTAGCGGGGGGGCCCACCGGGGAGCTGTTTTTT	CASSPGLAGGPTGELFF
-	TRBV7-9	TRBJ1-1	TGTGCCAGCAGCTTACCGGGGTTTGAAGCTTTCTTT	CASSLPGFEAFF
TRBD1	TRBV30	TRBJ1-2	TGTGCCTGGAACACCCAACAGGGGTGGTTCAACTATGGCTACACCTTC	CAWNTQQGWFNYGYTF
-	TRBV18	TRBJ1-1	TGTGCCAGCTCACCACTGAGCTTGAACACTGAAGCTTTCTTT	CASSPLSLNTEAFF
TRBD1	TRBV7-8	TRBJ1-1	TGTGCCAGCAGATTGGAAGGACAGGGTACCACTGAAGCTTTCTTT	CASRLEGQGTTEAFF
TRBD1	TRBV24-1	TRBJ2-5	TGTGCCACCAGTGAGGGGACAGGGAGAGGAGAGACCCAGTACTTC	CATSEGTGRGETQYF
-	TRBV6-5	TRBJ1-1	TGTGCCAGCAGTTTACAGTTGAACACTGAAGCTTTCTTT	CASSLQLNTEAFF
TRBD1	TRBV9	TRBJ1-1	TGTGCCAGCAGCGGGACAGGGGCTGCGACCACTGAAGCTTTCTTT	CASSGTGAATTEAFF
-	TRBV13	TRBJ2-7	TGTGCCAGCAGCTTTTTGGCCGCAAGCTCCTACGAGCAGTACTTC	CASSFLAASSYEQYF
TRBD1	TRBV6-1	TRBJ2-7	TGTGCCAGCAGTGAAGACAGGGGCCGAACCTACGAGCAGTACTTC	CASSEDRGRTYEQYF
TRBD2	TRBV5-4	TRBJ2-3	TGTGCCAGCAGCATACCGGGACTAGCGTATACGCAGTATTTT	CASSIPGLAYTQYF